This T cell receptor (beta chain) was obtained from a study of T-cell memory formation after mild COVID-19. About this clonotype: Its target is not known.

Each CDR3 protein is one row after TCRdb ran MiXCR on the 5' RACE reads. The profile shows about 400,000 distinct CDR3 sequences, around a sixth of them singletons. This CDR3 comprises 14 residues. Germline V gives CDR1 DFQATT, CDR2 SNEGSKA (reference sequence). J gave up 2 bases and V 6 bases, and 9 bases lay outside the gene matches. Notes on the study in general: Contracting CD4+ clones sat mainly in CM and EM; CD8+ in EMRA. Among clones contracting day 15 to 85, CD4/CD8 was balanced, whereas later expanders leaned CD4+.

Source material: PBMCs or a T cell subset sorted from them (not recorded which). This rearrangement joins TRBV20-1 to TRBJ1-1; TRBD1 aligns across 7 bases. The clonotype originates from a man aged 18 to 29 who had mild COVID-19 (a few samples of this study predate the infection). Cell type and time point are not known. CDR3 sequence: CSATPGTENTEAFF. CDR3 coding DNA: TGCAGTGCCACCCCCGGGACAGAAAACACTGAAGCTTTCTTT.